This is a list of T cell receptor beta chains from one sample in a study of T cells in localized non-small cell lung cancer. TCRdb's copy holds only in-frame clones and misses some; the assay was immunoSEQ multiplex PCR. The sample contains roughly 2,000 clones, roughly 38% of which appear only once. This sample comprised normal lung tissue next to the tumor, obtained before any cancer treatment. The origin of the receptors is a male donor at least 60 years old with stage I lung adenocarcinoma. The CDR3 runs from the conserved cysteine through the conserved F or W. D genes are given only for firm matches. Clone size, where shown, is once, few, many, or a class for clones that have expanded.

v_call	d_call	j_call	clone_size	cdr3_aa	cdr3_nt
TRBV11-3	TRBD1	TRBJ1-5	medium-sized	CASSLGQGADQPQHF	TGTGCCAGCAGCTTGGGACAGGGGGCGGATCAGCCCCAGCATTTT
TRBV19	TRBD2	TRBJ2-5	-	CASSIAGGETQYF	TGTGCCAGTAGTATAGCGGGGGGAGAGACCCAGTACTTC
TRBV29-1	-	TRBJ2-2	-	CSVESSRNGNTGELFF	TGCAGCGTTGAATCTTCCCGAAACGGGAACACCGGGGAGCTGTTTTTT
TRBV14	-	TRBJ2-1	-	CASSQEVATREQFF	TGTGCCAGCAGCCAAGAAGTCGCTACAAGGGAGCAGTTCTTC
TRBV29-1	TRBD1	TRBJ2-3	-	CSVGTGTGGTDTQYF	TGCAGCGTTGGCACCGGGACAGGGGGCACAGATACGCAGTATTTT
TRBV30	-	TRBJ1-4	few	CAWSVLGQGEKLFF	TGTGCCTGGAGTGTTTTAGGGCAGGGTGAAAAACTGTTTTTT
TRBV6-8	-	TRBJ1-2	medium-sized	CASREALGEGGYTF	TGTGCCAGCAGAGAGGCCTTGGGGGAAGGTGGCTACACCTTC
TRBV30	-	TRBJ1-1	-	CAWGRQVNTEAFF	TGTGCCTGGGGGCGACAGGTGAACACTGAAGCTTTCTTT
TRBV6-8	TRBD2	TRBJ2-2	-	CASSVRTSGGPKTGYTGELFF	TGTGCCAGCAGTGTAAGGACTAGCGGGGGGCCCAAGACAGGGTACACCGGGGAGCTGTTTTTT
TRBV6-1	TRBD1	TRBJ2-3	many	CASSEGQGADTQYF	TGTGCCAGCAGTGAAGGACAGGGGGCAGATACGCAGTATTTT
TRBV30	-	TRBJ2-1	once	CAWSRDGNSYNEQFF	TGTGCCTGGAGCCGGGACGGGAACTCCTACAATGAGCAGTTCTTC
TRBV9	-	TRBJ2-2	-	CASSRPLGGSTGELFF	TGTGCCAGCAGTCGACCCTTAGGAGGTAGCACCGGGGAGCTGTTTTTT
TRBV29-1	TRBD2	TRBJ2-1	-	CSVLLAGDEQFF	TGCAGCGTGTTACTAGCGGGAGATGAGCAGTTCTTC
TRBV9	-	TRBJ1-4	few	CASSGQGWDEKLFF	TGTGCCAGCAGTGGGCAGGGTTGGGATGAAAAACTGTTTTTT
TRBV28	-	TRBJ2-2	-	CASSHGQNTGELFF	TGTGCCAGCAGCCACGGACAGAACACCGGGGAGCTGTTTTTT
TRBV6-8	-	TRBJ1-6	medium-sized	CASSYTPQGSSPLHF	TGTGCCAGCAGTTACACTCCACAGGGTTCGTCACCCCTCCACTTT
TRBV6-8	-	TRBJ2-5	few	CATRQQSETQYF	TGTGCCACCCGACAGCAAAGCGAGACCCAGTACTTC
TRBV19	-	TRBJ1-4	medium-sized	CATAGGFDTVLFF	TGTGCCACTGCGGGAGGGTTTGATACTGTGCTGTTTTTT
TRBV7-1	TRBD2	TRBJ2-1	-	CASSLSGSDEQFF	TGTGCCAGCAGCTTAAGCGGGAGTGATGAGCAGTTCTTC
TRBV6-8	-	TRBJ1-4	-	CASSEIPGTLFF	TGTGCCAGCAGTGAGATCCCAGGGACACTGTTTTTT
TRBV6-8	-	TRBJ1-2	medium-sized	CASSYRTQDKTGYTF	TGTGCCAGCAGTTACAGGACACAGGACAAAACGGGCTACACCTTC
TRBV30	-	TRBJ2-2	few	CAWSPGVADTGELFF	TGTGCCTGGAGTCCGGGAGTAGCGGACACCGGGGAGCTGTTTTTT
TRBV19	-	TRBJ1-2	few	CASSAPPHYGYTF	TGTGCCAGTAGTGCCCCCCCCCACTATGGCTACACCTTC
TRBV28	-	TRBJ1-2	-	CASSAVRDFNYGYTF	TGTGCCAGCAGCGCCGTCCGGGACTTTAACTATGGCTACACCTTC
TRBV5-1	-	TRBJ2-1	few	CASSFRDSNNNEQFF	TGCGCCAGCAGCTTCCGGGACTCTAATAACAATGAGCAGTTCTTC
TRBV6-8	-	TRBJ2-6	few	CASNINGANVLTF	TGTGCCAGCAATATTAACGGGGCCAACGTCCTGACTTTC
TRBV9	-	TRBJ2-1	few	CASSPRAANEQFF	TGTGCCAGCAGCCCACGGGCGGCCAATGAGCAGTTCTTC
TRBV28	TRBD1	TRBJ2-7	-	CASSSPPGTGGNEQYF	TGTGCCAGCAGTTCCCCACCCGGGACAGGGGGGAACGAGCAGTACTTC
TRBV18	-	TRBJ1-1	few	CASSPQESEAFF	TGTGCCAGCTCACCCCAGGAATCTGAAGCTTTCTTT
TRBV25-1	-	TRBJ2-7	-	CASSEPGRYEQYF	TGTGCCAGCAGTGAACCGGGAAGGTACGAGCAGTACTTC
TRBV11-3	TRBD2	TRBJ2-7	large	CASSGGPSGVYEQYF	TGTGCCAGCAGCGGCGGGCCTAGCGGGGTCTACGAGCAGTACTTC
TRBV30	TRBD1	TRBJ1-3	-	CAWGQGTSSGNTIYF	TGTGCCTGGGGACAGGGGACGAGCTCTGGAAACACCATATATTTT
TRBV29-1	TRBD2	TRBJ2-3	-	CSVAFASGVTDTQYF	TGCAGCGTTGCATTTGCTAGCGGGGTCACAGATACGCAGTATTTT
TRBV28	TRBD2	TRBJ2-3	-	CASLPGLGVDTQYF	TGTGCCAGCCTTCCGGGACTAGGGGTAGATACGCAGTATTTT
TRBV10-1	TRBD1	TRBJ2-1	once	CASTAGPQGCDEQFF	TGCGCCAGCACCGCCGGGCCACAGGGGTGCGATGAGCAGTTCTTC
TRBV11-3	-	TRBJ2-7	-	CASSKKLEGSSYEQYF	TGTGCCAGCAGTAAAAAGTTGGAGGGGAGCTCCTACGAGCAGTACTTC
TRBV29-1	TRBD1	TRBJ1-1	-	CSAKTGVDTEAFF	TGCAGCGCCAAGACAGGGGTGGACACTGAAGCTTTCTTT
TRBV6-8	TRBD1	TRBJ1-2	few	CASSLSGTGGARGYGYTF	TGTGCCAGCAGTTTATCCGGGACAGGGGGCGCGAGGGGTTATGGCTACACCTTC
TRBV18	-	TRBJ2-7	-	CASSPSSAGAYEQYF	TGTGCCAGCTCACCATCTAGTGCCGGGGCCTACGAGCAGTACTTC
TRBV30	TRBD1	TRBJ1-1	-	CAWRPLDRGSDTEAFF	TGTGCCTGGAGACCCTTGGACAGGGGAAGTGATACTGAAGCTTTCTTT
TRBV28	-	TRBJ1-3	-	CASSFFHKSSGNTIYF	TGTGCCAGCAGTTTCTTTCACAAGAGCTCTGGAAACACCATATATTTT
TRBV11-3	-	TRBJ1-1	medium-sized	CASSGDKRNTEAFF	TGTGCCAGCAGTGGGGATAAGAGGAACACTGAAGCTTTCTTT
TRBV5-1	-	TRBJ2-1	few	CASSLEGGRDNEQFF	TGCGCCAGCAGCCTAGAAGGTGGGCGGGACAATGAGCAGTTCTTC
TRBV5-1	-	TRBJ1-1	-	CASSFQQGGDTEAFF	TGCGCCAGCAGCTTCCAACAGGGAGGGGACACTGAAGCTTTCTTT
TRBV11-3	TRBD1	TRBJ2-7	-	CASSLFGGQGVDEQYF	TGTGCCAGCAGCTTATTCGGGGGACAGGGTGTCGACGAGCAGTACTTC
TRBV28	-	TRBJ2-1	-	CATGEPTSNEQFF	TGTGCCACCGGAGAACCTACCTCCAATGAGCAGTTCTTC